This entry is about one T cell receptor beta chain. Its matching antigen is unknown. TCRdb recomputed calls from the PCR reads with MiXCR, one row per CDR3 protein. The table lists under 14,000 distinct CDR3 sequences, 63% of them singletons. The data originate from a study of esophageal squamous cell carcinoma under preoperative chemotherapy. Turning to the study itself: Both tumor-infiltrating lymphocytes and peripheral blood T cells had their TCR repertoires profiled.

The time point is: after preoperative PTX-NDP chemotherapy. Patients received paclitaxel-nedaplatin as preoperative chemotherapy before surgery. General observations from the study: Clonal contraction, more than amplification, hit abundant clones after paclitaxel-nedaplatin. After chemotherapy, TCR diversity rose significantly in peripheral T cells but not in tumor-infiltrating lymphocytes.

This material was collected from a patient given preoperative chemotherapy. The receptor was derived from a human donor with esophageal squamous cell carcinoma. The donor label of this sample is uncertain.

CDR3 residues: CASSRSGSTGETQYF. The CDR3, as DNA: TGCGCCAGCAGCCGAAGCGGGAGCACTGGAGAGACCCAGTACTTC. The chain uses TRBV4-1 and TRBJ2-1; 8 nucleotides match TRBD2. The J call may be faulty, since TRBJ2-5 better matches the DNA end. The germline CDR1 and CDR2 sequences are MGHRA and YSYEKL. The CDR3 contains 15 residues.